Below, 27 T cell receptor beta chains from the same sample are listed, as sequenced in a study of cytomegalovirus exposure and HLA in healthy donors (dated by TCRdb to 2017 to 2019). Receptor amplification or capture employed the immunoSEQ multiplex PCR assay. The multiplex PCR relied on a mix of 60 forward primers for TCR Vbeta segments and 13 reverse primers for TCR Jbeta segments. TCRdb provides this immuneACCESS table in a form limited to in-frame rearrangements. Some clones are lacking; in checked studies, under half of them reflect an unresolved V gene, and why the rest are absent is not known. This sample gives about 140,000 clones in total; 75% of them show up just once. The ten largest clones add up to more than 2.5% of the sample. Sequences were obtained from PBMCs. The receptor set was obtained from a man aged 40-55 years in good health and CMV-seronegative.

This clone was observed a few times. The V call is TRBV7-9, the J call TRBJ2-7; 8 bases are a match to TRBD1. This CDR3 has 15 residues. The trim removed 2 bases at V and 3 bases at J, leaving 6 bases unmatched. Germline CDR1 and CDR2: SEHNR and FQNEAQ (reference sequence). The CDR3: CASSLSRTGNYEQYF. The CDR3 coding sequence is TGTGCCAGCAGCTTAAGTCGGACAGGGAACTACGAGCAGTACTTC.

The V call is TRBV6-1, the J call TRBJ2-7, with TRBD2 as a possible D gene (5 bases). Trimming removed 2 bases at V and 1 base at J, with 6 bases between. Germline V CDR1 and CDR2: MNHNS, SASEGT. The CDR3 runs to 13 residues. CDR3 sequence reads: CASSERESYEQYF. The CDR3 nucleotides are TGTGCCAGCAGTGAAAGGGAGTCCTACGAGCAGTACTTC.

This chain connects TRBV2 to TRBJ2-1; D possibly corresponds to TRBD2 (5 bases). This CDR3 is 16 amino acids long. Germline CDR1 is SNHLY and CDR2 is FYNNEI. Trimming left V 7 bases short and J 0 bases short, with 16 bases between. The CDR3 here is CASIRSRVDSYNEQFF. CDR3 nucleotides: TGTGCCAGCATTAGATCGCGGGTGGACTCCTACAATGAGCAGTTCTTC.

The count of this clone is one. This sequence joins TRBV29-1 and TRBJ2-3; D might be TRBD1 (5 bases). The V gene lost 3 bases and the J gene lost 6 bases, with 7 bases spanning the gap. The CDR3 contains 11 residues. CDR1 SQVTM and CDR2 ANQGSEA come from the germline V gene. The CDR3 here is CSVDRVDTQYF. As DNA, the CDR3 is TGCAGCGTTGACAGGGTCGATACGCAGTATTTT.

V and J are TRBV11-1 and TRBJ1-2; 7 positions agree with TRBD1. V was pared by 4 bases and J by 3 bases, with 2 bases of the junction left unmatched. The CDR3 length is 13 residues. Looked up from germline, CDR1 is SGHAT and CDR2 is FQDESV (reference sequence). The CDR3 sequence: CASSSTGYYGYTF. CDR3 in DNA: TGTGCCAGCAGCTCGACAGGGTACTATGGCTACACCTTC. The full variable domain, rest sourced from reference TRBV11-1 and TRBJ1-2, is EAEVAQSPRYKITEKSQAVAFWCDPISGHATLYWYRQILGQGPELLVQFQDESVVDDSQLPKDRFSAERLKGVDSTLKIQPAELGDSAMYLCASSSTGYYGYTFGSGTRLTVV.

The chain has TRBV6-5 and TRBJ2-7; TRBD1 aligns across 9 bases. In germline, CDR1 is MNHEY, CDR2 SVGAGI. J gave up 2 bases and V 11 bases, and 13 bases lay outside the gene matches. The length of the CDR3 is 15 residues. This chain's CDR3 is CAAGKGQGFTYEQYF. CDR3 in DNA: TGTGCCGCCGGAAAGGGACAGGGATTTACCTACGAGCAGTACTTC.

The rearrangement links TRBV7-9 to TRBJ2-7, with a weak D call TRBD1 (6 bases). Trimming stripped 2 bases from V and 2 bases from J, with 13 bases between. This CDR3 is 15 amino acids long. From germline, CDR1 is SEHNR and CDR2 FQNEAQ (reference sequence). CDR3 coding DNA: TGTGCCAGCAGCTTATTTTCAGGGGATACCTACGAGCAGTACTTC. It specifies CASSLFSGDTYEQYF. Supplemented by reference TRBV7-9 and TRBJ2-7, the full variable domain reads DTGVSQNPRHKITKRGQNVTFRCDPISEHNRLYWYRQTLGQGPEFLTYFQNEAQLEKSRLLSDRFSAERPKGSFSTLEIQRTEQGDSAMYLCASSLFSGDTYEQYFGPGTRLTVT.

This clone has more than one count but fewer than ten. The chain couples TRBV6-1 to TRBJ1-5; 8 nucleotides match TRBD1. Trimming cost V 6 bases and J 4 bases; bases outside gene matches: 8. The CDR3 sequence is 15 residues long. Germline V lookup: CDR1 MNHNS, CDR2 SASEGT. CDR3 sequence (DNA): TGTGCCAGCAGCCCCGACAGGGGCCCAAATCAGCCCCAGCATTTT. Its protein is CASSPDRGPNQPQHF.

V usage is TRBV10-3 and J usage is TRBJ2-7, with D possibly TRBD2 on 6 matching bases. Trimming pared 5 bases from V and 5 bases from J, leaving 16 bases between. CDR3 length equals 14 residues. The germline CDR1 and CDR2 sequences are ENHRY and SYGVKD. The chain's CDR3 is CAISQSKAGNEQYF. In nucleotides, the CDR3 is TGTGCCATCAGTCAATCGAAGGCGGGGAACGAGCAGTACTTC.

The DNA of the CDR3 is TGTGCCAGCACCTTTAACCCGGGACATGAGCTGTTTTTT. This translates into CASTFNPGHELFF. This sequence joins TRBV6-5 and TRBJ2-2, with D tentatively TRBD1 (6 bases). V gave up 7 bases and J gave up 11 bases, with 17 bases separating them. Germline-derived CDR1 and CDR2 are MNHEY and SVGAGI. The CDR3 spans 13 residues.

The V call is TRBV7-9, the J call TRBJ2-5, with D possibly TRBD2 on 7 matching bases. TRBJ2-7 explains the end of the DNA better; the J call may be wrong. The CDR3 consists of 13 residues. CDR1 is SEHNR and CDR2 is FQNEAQ in the germline V gene (reference sequence). The CDR3: CATRGGGSYEQYF. The CDR3 coding sequence is TGTGCCACCAGGGGAGGGGGGTCCTACGAGCAGTACTTC.

The chain combines TRBV2 with TRBJ1-2; 8 nucleotides align to TRBD1. The germline V gene encodes CDR1 SNHLY and CDR2 FYNNEI. The CDR3 covers 13 residues. The CDR3 sequence is CAKQGAGRNGYTF. The CDR3, as DNA: TGTGCTAAGCAGGGGGCAGGGAGGAATGGCTACACCTTC.

This clone was found once. The chain is built from TRBV27 and TRBJ1-5, with D possibly being TRBD1 (5 bases). The CDR3 has 14 residues. Trimming took off 5 bases at V and 8 bases at J, with 16 bases between the two ends. CDR1 MNHEY and CDR2 SMNVEV come from the germline V gene (reference sequence). The CDR3 reads CASSGGERGEPQHF. The CDR3 DNA sequence: TGTGCCAGCAGTGGGGGGGAGCGGGGGGAGCCCCAGCATTTT.

V is TRBV19 and J is TRBJ1-2; 10 bases match TRBD1. The CDR3 length is 17 residues. The junction had 15 bases not matched to a gene; V was cut back by 5 bases and J by 6 bases. From germline, CDR1 is LNHDA and CDR2 SQIVND (reference sequence). The DNA for the CDR3 is TGTGCCAGTAGTCTCCCCCCCTGGGGACAGGGGAACGATGGCTACACCTTC. Translating gives CASSLPPWGQGNDGYTF.

The chain has TRBV2 and TRBJ2-5; TRBD1 agrees at 8 bases. Near its end, the DNA agrees better with TRBJ2-7, so the J call may be wrong. This CDR3 region has 15 residues. The germline gives CDR1 SNHLY, CDR2 FYNNEI. The CDR3 DNA is TGTGCCAGCAGTAGACAGGGGAGAGGAGAATACGAGCAGTACTTC. As protein: CASSRQGRGEYEQYF.

The chain has TRBV7-2 and TRBJ1-2, with D unclear. The germline V gene encodes CDR1 SGHTA and CDR2 FQGNSA. V was clipped by 1 base and J by 0 bases, with 9 bases between them. There are 15 residues in the CDR3. CDR3 nucleotides: TGTGCCAGCAGCTTAGGGAGGTGGGCTAACTATGGCTACACCTTC. This gives the protein CASSLGRWANYGYTF. Complete variable domain (other parts from reference TRBV7-2 and TRBJ1-2): GAGVSQSPSNKVTEKGKDVELRCDPISGHTALYWYRQSLGQGLEFLIYFQGNSAPDKSGLPSDRFSAERTGGSVSTLTIQRTQQEDSAVYLCASSLGRWANYGYTFGSGTRLTVV.

The V gene is TRBV6-5, the J gene TRBJ1-2; 8 bases are shared with TRBD1. CDR3 length: 13 residues. With V trimmed by 1 base and J by 7 bases, 2 bases remained unmatched. Germline V gene lookup returns CDR1 MNHEY and CDR2 SVGAGI. The CDR3 region has the DNA TGTGCCAGCAGTTACTTTGACAGGGGTGGCTACACCTTC. Amino acids: CASSYFDRGGYTF.

The rearrangement links TRBV27 to TRBJ1-2; TRBD1 aligns across 7 bases. V lost 5 bases and J lost 0; bases outside the gene matches: 6. Germline CDR1 MNHEY, CDR2 SMNVEV (reference sequence). The CDR3 extends over 15 amino acids. Written as DNA, the CDR3 is TGTGCCAGCAGTCCCGGGACAGTTGCTAACTATGGCTACACCTTC. It codes for CASSPGTVANYGYTF.

This clone was seen a handful of times. The chain joins TRBV19 to TRBJ2-7; a possible D gene is TRBD2 (5 bases). Germline loops: CDR1 LNHDA, CDR2 SQIVND (reference sequence). V lost 2 bases and J 1 base, leaving 12 bases between the germline ends. CDR3 length: 15 residues. The CDR3 bases are TGTGCCAGTAGTATATCATCGGGGAAATCCTACGAGCAGTACTTC. Residues: CASSISSGKSYEQYF. The complete variable domain, with remaining parts taken from reference TRBV19 and TRBJ2-7, reads DGGITQSPKYLFRKEGQNVTLSCEQNLNHDAMYWYRQDPGQGLRLIYYSQIVNDFQKGDIAEGYSVSREKKESFPLTVTSAQKNPTAFYLCASSISSGKSYEQYFGPGTRLTVT.

The J gene is TRBJ2-7, the V gene TRBV4-3; TRBD1 aligns across 10 bases. The CDR3 contains 17 residues. The junction had 8 bases not matched to a gene; V was cut back by 1 base and J by 2 bases. Germline lookup yields CDR1 LGHNA and CDR2 YSLEER. The CDR3 is CASSQGHDRGRTYEQYF. The CDR3 nucleotides read TGCGCCAGCAGCCAAGGTCACGACAGGGGGCGAACCTACGAGCAGTACTTC.

This rearrangement joins TRBV29-1 to TRBJ1-1; 7 bases line up with TRBD1. This CDR3 has 14 amino acids. The V gene's germline CDR1 is SQVTM and CDR2 ANQGSEA. V was clipped by 3 bases and J by 3 bases; unmatched bases: 7. CDR3 nucleotide sequence: TGCAGCGTTGATGCGGCAGGGGGGTACACTGAAGCTTTCTTT. It translates to CSVDAAGGYTEAFF.

The chain recombines TRBV6-1 with TRBJ2-3, with TRBD2 matching over 13 bases. This CDR3 is 17 amino acids long. Germline V gives CDR1 MNHNS, CDR2 SASEGT. The trim removed 2 bases at V and 5 bases at J, leaving 7 bases unmatched. The CDR3: CASSETGLAGALDTQYF. In DNA form, the CDR3 reads TGTGCCAGCAGTGAAACCGGACTAGCGGGGGCGTTAGATACGCAGTATTTT.

The chain couples TRBV19 to TRBJ1-1, with no clear D. V gave up 1 base and J gave up 3 bases, with 3 bases separating them. The CDR3 length is 12 residues. CDR1 is LNHDA, CDR2 SQIVND, per germline (reference sequence). In DNA, the CDR3 is TGTGCCAGTAGTATAGCGGACACTGAAGCTTTCTTT. Its protein is CASSIADTEAFF.

The gene calls are TRBV5-1 and TRBJ2-2; tentatively, D is TRBD2 (5 bases). The CDR3 runs to 16 residues. The germline V and J ends were trimmed by 4 bases and 3 bases, with 16 bases remaining between them. The germline gives CDR1 SGHRS, CDR2 YFSETQ. The CDR3 region has the DNA TGCGCCAGCAGCCCGGTGCCGGGGATGGACACCGGGGAGCTGTTTTTT. Amino acid sequence: CASSPVPGMDTGELFF.

The chain recombines TRBV9 with TRBJ2-1, with D tentatively TRBD2 (5 bases). V was trimmed by 1 base and J by 10 bases, leaving 6 bases between them. Germline V gives CDR1 SGDLS, CDR2 YYNGEE. This CDR3 spans 11 amino acids. In DNA, the CDR3 is TGTGCCAGCAGCGTATCGGGGGAGCAGTTCTTC. Translation: CASSVSGEQFF.

The chain has TRBV30 and TRBJ2-1; 9 bases line up with TRBD1. CDR3 length: 15 amino acids. CDR1 and CDR2 from the germline V gene are GTSNPN and SVGIG (reference sequence). V was pared by 2 bases and J by 7 bases, with 9 bases of the junction left unmatched. The CDR3 region is CAWSSGQGIINEQFF. DNA for the CDR3: TGTGCCTGGAGTTCCGGACAGGGGATAATAAATGAGCAGTTCTTC.

CDR3 region: CASSFLSPYNEQFF. CDR3 nucleotide sequence: TGTGCCAGCAGCTTCCTTTCCCCGTACAATGAGCAGTTCTTC. The J gene is TRBJ2-1, the V gene TRBV11-2, with unresolved D. The V end lost 3 bases, the J end lost 4 bases, and 10 bases lay between the germline ends. The CDR3 is made up of 14 amino acids. Germline assignment: CDR1 SGHAT and CDR2 FQNNGV. The full variable domain, its missing parts supplied by reference TRBV11-2 and TRBJ2-1, is EAGVAQSPRYKIIEKRQSVAFWCNPISGHATLYWYQQILGQGPKLLIQFQNNGVVDDSQLPKDRFSAERLKGVDSTLKIQPAKLEDSAVYLCASSFLSPYNEQFFGPGTRLTVL.